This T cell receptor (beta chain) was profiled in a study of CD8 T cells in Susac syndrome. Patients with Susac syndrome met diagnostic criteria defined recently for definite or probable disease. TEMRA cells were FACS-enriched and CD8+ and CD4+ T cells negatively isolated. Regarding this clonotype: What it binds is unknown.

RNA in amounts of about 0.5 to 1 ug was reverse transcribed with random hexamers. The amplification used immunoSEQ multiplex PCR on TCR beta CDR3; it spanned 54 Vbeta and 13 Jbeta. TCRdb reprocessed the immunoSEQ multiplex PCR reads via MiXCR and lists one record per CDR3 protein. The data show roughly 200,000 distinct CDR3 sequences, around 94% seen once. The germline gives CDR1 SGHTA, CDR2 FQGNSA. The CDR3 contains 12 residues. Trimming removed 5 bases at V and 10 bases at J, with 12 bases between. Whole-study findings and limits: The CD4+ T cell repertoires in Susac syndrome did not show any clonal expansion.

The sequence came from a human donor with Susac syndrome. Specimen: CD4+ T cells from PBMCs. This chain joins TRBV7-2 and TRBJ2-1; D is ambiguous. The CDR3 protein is CASSIPAGEQFF. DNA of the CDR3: TGTGCCAGCAGCATCCCCGCTGGCGAGCAGTTCTTC.